These 14 T cell receptor beta chains came from one sample sequenced in a study of CD8+ T cells in alopecia areata. Once RNA had been extracted, it was reverse transcribed into cDNA to act as the sequencing template. Only in-frame clones appear in the TCRdb table, and some are missing; sequencing was by immunoSEQ multiplex PCR. Of 93,000 or so clones detected, 55% appear once; the ten largest clones hold 8% to 10%. Sequencing was carried out using CD4+ T cells sorted from blood. The origin of the receptors is a human donor in good health.

This sequence joins TRBV19 and TRBJ1-5, with no clear D. The germline V and J ends were trimmed by 4 bases and 2 bases, with 12 bases remaining between them. The CDR3 loop spans 15 amino acids. Germline loops: CDR1 LNHDA, CDR2 SQIVND (reference sequence). The CDR3 coding sequence is TGTGCCAGTAGTAAGGGCGACCTGGGCAATCAGCCCCAGCATTTT. Amino acid sequence: CASSKGDLGNQPQHF.

This chain links TRBV15 with TRBJ2-4, with TRBD1 identical over 9 bases. The CDR3 extends over 14 amino acids. V trimming: 1 base; J trimming: 7 bases; junction bases outside the gene matches: 2. Germline V CDR1 and CDR2: LNHNV, YYDKDF (reference sequence). The CDR3 nucleotides read TGTGCCACCAGCAGAGGCGGGACAGGGAACATTCAGTACTTC. It specifies CATSRGGTGNIQYF. The full variable domain, completed using reference TRBV15 and TRBJ2-4, is DAMVIQNPRYQVTQFGKPVTLSCSQTLNHNVMYWYQQKSSQAPKLLFHYYDKDFNNEADTPDNFQSRRPNTSFCFLDIRSPGLGDTAMYLCATSRGGTGNIQYFGAGTRLSVL.

The V call is TRBV5-1, the J call TRBJ2-2, with TRBD1 matching 10 bases. The CDR3 extends over 14 amino acids. The germline V gene has CDR1 SGHRS and CDR2 YFSETQ. Trimming took 8 bases from V and 4 from J; bases not matched to a gene: 5. The CDR3 loop reads CASSDRGLTGELFF. For the CDR3, the DNA is TGCGCCAGTAGTGACAGGGGGCTCACCGGGGAGCTGTTTTTT.

The chain carries TRBV18 and TRBJ1-1; 8 bases align to TRBD1. CDR3 length: 13 residues. Per the germline V gene, CDR1 is KGHSH and CDR2 is LQKENI. Unmatched junction bases numbered 4, after V lost 6 bases and J lost 4 bases. This CDR3 reads CASSLDRGTEAFF. The CDR3 bases are TGTGCCAGCTCGCTTGACAGGGGCACTGAAGCTTTCTTT.

The rearrangement joins TRBV5-1 to TRBJ2-3; no reliable D call. V lost 1 base to trimming and J lost 4 bases, with 10 bases between them. The CDR3 has 14 residues. Germline CDR1 and CDR2: SGHRS and YFSETQ. CDR3 residues: CASSLFSLADTQYF. The CDR3 DNA reads TGCGCCAGCAGCTTGTTTAGTCTTGCAGATACGCAGTATTTT.

This clone was counted between two and nine times. The gene calls are TRBV19 and TRBJ2-1; 9 nucleotides agree with TRBD1. The CDR3 extends over 17 amino acids. V was clipped by 6 bases and J by 4 bases; unmatched bases: 13. CDR1 and CDR2 (germline): LNHDA, SQIVND (reference sequence). CDR3 region: CASRVRPGTGPYNEQFF. The CDR3 nucleotides are TGTGCCAGTAGGGTCCGACCCGGGACAGGGCCTTACAATGAGCAGTTCTTC.

This chain uses TRBV7-2 with TRBJ2-7, with 9 bases lining up with TRBD1. Germline assignment: CDR1 SGHTA and CDR2 FQGNSA. The CDR3 has 13 residues. V gave up 5 bases and J gave up 7 bases; unmatched junction bases: 6. The CDR3: CASSLGQGREQYF. Written as DNA, the CDR3 is TGTGCCAGCAGCCTTGGACAGGGGAGGGAGCAGTACTTC.

In this sample, this clone turned up a few times. V and J are TRBV29-1 and TRBJ2-6; D is unresolved. Germline assignment: CDR1 SQVTM and CDR2 ANQGSEA. The CDR3 has 13 amino acids. Trimming left V 4 bases short and J 0 bases short, with 4 bases between. CDR3 loop: CSVAASGANVLTF. CDR3 sequence (DNA): TGCAGCGTTGCGGCCTCTGGGGCCAACGTCCTGACTTTC.

The rearrangement joins TRBV5-6 to TRBJ2-1; no firm D call. CDR1 is SGHDT, CDR2 YYEEEE, per germline. The CDR3 consists of 12 residues. V was clipped by 0 bases and J by 9 bases, with 7 bases between them. The CDR3 region is CASSLELPEQFF. CDR3 nucleotides: TGTGCCAGCAGCTTGGAACTACCTGAGCAGTTCTTC.

The table lists this clone with a few counts. The chain couples TRBV5-1 to TRBJ2-2; D call uncertain. There are 14 residues in the CDR3. CDR1 is SGHRS, CDR2 YFSETQ, per germline. V was clipped by 4 bases and J by 3 bases, with 10 bases between them. CDR3 region: CASSPDGYTGELFF. The CDR3 nucleotides are TGCGCCAGCAGCCCGGACGGATACACCGGGGAGCTGTTTTTT.

There are a few counts of this clone. The chain couples TRBV6-1 to TRBJ2-4; 7 bases are shared with TRBD1. V shed 7 bases and J 2 bases; nucleotides not matched to a gene: 8. This CDR3 comprises 15 residues. From germline, CDR1 is MNHNS and CDR2 SASEGT. CDR3 DNA: TGTGCCAGCACTTTAGGGGGCAGTCCCAAAAACATTCAGTACTTC. Translation: CASTLGGSPKNIQYF.

The V call is TRBV7-2, the J call TRBJ2-5; 10 nucleotides align to TRBD1. CDR3 length: 17 residues. The germline CDR1 and CDR2 sequences are SGHTA and FQGNSA. Germline trimming cut 2 bases from V and 5 bases from J; bases unmatched to any gene: 11. The CDR3 nucleotides are TGTGCCAGCAGCTTAACGACAGGGGGCGAGCCACGGGAGACCCAGTACTTC. Residues: CASSLTTGGEPRETQYF.

V usage is TRBV7-2 and J usage is TRBJ1-2; weak D call: TRBD1 (6 bases). Trimming stripped 1 base from V and 4 bases from J, with 10 bases between. CDR3 length: 14 residues. Germline values: CDR1 SGHTA, CDR2 FQGNSA. CDR3 protein: CASSLGTASYGYTF. The CDR3 nucleotides are TGTGCCAGCAGCTTAGGGACAGCCAGCTATGGCTACACCTTC.

This clone was seen a handful of times. The chain has TRBV6-5 and TRBJ1-2, with a weak D call TRBD1 (5 bases). V shed 6 bases and J shed 4 bases, with 9 bases lying between them. Germline CDR1 MNHEY, CDR2 SVGAGI. The CDR3 has 12 residues. Here the CDR3 reads CASSQGFYGYTF. The CDR3 DNA reads as TGTGCCAGCAGCCAGGGATTCTATGGCTACACCTTC.